This TCR beta chain derives from a study of neurological immune-mediated disorders (dated by TCRdb to the late 2010s). A note on the overall study: Among the approximately 35 multiple sclerosis patients, relapsing-remitting MS accounted for approximately 30 and secondary progressive MS accounted for 3. Longitudinal samples, technical triplicates and paired sorted CD4+ and CD8+ T-cell subsets, alongside PBMC samples, were included among the approximately 110 TCR-beta libraries. Peripheral blood TCR-beta repertoires from patients with HTLV-I-associated myelopathy (HAM/TSP), patients with multiple sclerosis, and healthy controls were compared in the study using UMI-based sequencing. Of the 70 or so subjects in the cohort, about 14 were HAM/TSP patients, roughly 35 were multiple sclerosis patients, and about 20 were healthy controls. Study-wide conclusions, independent of this receptor: In phylogenetic analysis, the repertoires of 18 of 34 MS patients grouped into a cluster of related CDR3 sequences, which suggests a possible signature at the repertoire level. No association of the MS cluster with clinical or MRI features was observed, and the need for larger cohorts was stated by the authors. The highest TCR clonal expansion was observed in HAM/TSP patients, whereas the lowest was observed in MS patients, even when compared with healthy controls. Across subjects, expanded clones never shared an identical CDR3 amino acid sequence, which suggests that the TCR-beta repertoires in every group were private.

Points on this clonotype: Its specific antigen is unknown. No clone much larger than this one lies a single base away; base qualities are absent.

To synthesize cDNA, template-switch 5'RACE was performed with a primer carrying a 10-nucleotide random unique molecular identifier so that each TCR transcript was tagged. Over 170 million TCR-beta sequences, covering 15-18 subjects, were produced in each sequencing run. The RNeasy kit was used to extract total RNA. Using the KAPA Real-time Library Amplification kit, TCR-beta VDJ regions were amplified with primers for the TCR constant region and the 5'RACE anchor. Sample indexes and Illumina adaptors were added in a first PCR, and a second PCR then increased library yield. After purification with Ampure beads, the TCR product of roughly 650 bp was size-selected on a 2% E-gel SizeSelection system. Library quality was checked on a Bioanalyzer, concentration was measured with Qubit, and libraries were quantified with the Kapa Library Quantification kit before pooling. An Illumina HiSeq 2500 sequenced the libraries paired-end 2 x 150 bp. To increase sequence diversity, roughly 24-32% phiX was spiked into each library pool. In the authors' own workflow: The quality-filtered reads were processed with the UMI-based MiGEC pipeline, whose error correction step removed more than 75% of the raw TCR sequences. VDJ genes were aligned to IMGT germline references, and each clonotype was defined by a unique CDR3 amino acid sequence together with V-J genes. Clonal expansion, Shannon diversity and CDR3 relatedness (CalcPairwiseDistances, ClusterSamples) were evaluated with VDJtools, and phylogenetic trees were built with CLCbio workbench. Clones with at least 8 unique UMIs were defined as expanded, with this threshold being based on coefficient-of-variation modelling across technical triplicates. In TCRdb, the public reads were trimmed at Q25 with fastp and aligned with MiXCR, with productive beta chains retained. Rows merge per CDR3 protein into single entries with the most common DNA and genes. TCRdb, rather than the study authors, made the V and J calls. This sample has 65,000 to 90,000 distinct CDR3 sequences in its table, and approximately 5% of those were observed once. The biggest ten clones account for 2% to 2.5% of the sample.

Libraries from unsorted PBMCs were made from 2 million PBMCs kept in RNAlater at -80 degrees C until RNA extraction. The multiple sclerosis patients were enrolled in a US clinical protocol that evaluated disease progression with magnetic resonance imaging. Peripheral blood was subjected to Ficoll-Hypaque density gradient centrifugation to isolate PBMCs, which were then cryopreserved in liquid nitrogen. There are 14 amino acids in the CDR3, from cysteine to phenylalanine inclusive. Only the CDR3 DNA stays, 42 bases, in frame from base 1. The germline V gene encodes CDR1 SGDLS and CDR2 YYNGEE. V lost 2 bases and J lost 0 bases; the stretch between them is 6 bases long.

The source is a woman aged 25 to 39 with multiple sclerosis. The chain is made from TRBV9 and TRBJ1-3; the D gene is perhaps TRBD1, from 5 matching bases. The sample was PBMCs. The DNA sequence is given as TGTGCCAGCAGCGTCGGGACCTCTGGAAACACCATATATTTT. It translates to CASSVGTSGNTIYF.